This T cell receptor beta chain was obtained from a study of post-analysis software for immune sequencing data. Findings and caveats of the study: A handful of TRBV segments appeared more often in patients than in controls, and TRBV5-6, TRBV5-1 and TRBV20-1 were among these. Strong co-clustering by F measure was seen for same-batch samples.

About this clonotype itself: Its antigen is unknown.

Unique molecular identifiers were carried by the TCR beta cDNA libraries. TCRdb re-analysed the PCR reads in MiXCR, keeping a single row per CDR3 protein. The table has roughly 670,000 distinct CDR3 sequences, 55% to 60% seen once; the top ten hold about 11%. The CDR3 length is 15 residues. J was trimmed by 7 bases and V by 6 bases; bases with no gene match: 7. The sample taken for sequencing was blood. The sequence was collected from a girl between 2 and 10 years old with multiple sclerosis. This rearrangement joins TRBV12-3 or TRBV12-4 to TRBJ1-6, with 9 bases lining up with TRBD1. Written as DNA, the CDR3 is TGTGCCAGCAGCCCATCGGGACAGGGAAATTCACCCCTCCACTTT. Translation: CASSPSGQGNSPLHF.